The source of this TCR beta chain is a study of blood T cell repertoires in COVID-19. For the study at large: Specimens from acute and convalescent COVID-19 originated in the United States, Italy and Spain.

Per germline, CDR1 WSHSY and CDR2 SAAADI. Trimming shortened V by 0 bases and J by 8 bases, and 16 bases separated the two germline ends. The CDR3 covers 15 residues. Using immunoSEQ multiplex PCR, the repertoire was profiled, and TCRdb retains in-frame clones only, with some absent. The profile shows around 140,000 clones, 75% to 85% of them singletons. This rearrangement joins TRBV10-2 to TRBJ1-2; D perhaps matches TRBD1 (6 bases). Sequenced material: peripheral blood. The sequence came from a man in his sixties with active or convalescent COVID-19. The CDR3 reads CASSESGRGSGGYTF. The DNA of the CDR3 is TGCGCCAGCAGTGAGTCTGGCAGGGGATCAGGGGGCTACACCTTC.